This entry describes one T cell receptor (beta chain). These data are taken from a study of blood T cell repertoires in COVID-19. Study-level information: The United States, Italy and Spain supplied acute and convalescent COVID-19 samples. T cells, B-cell-depleted T cells, or PBMCs supplied cDNA or gDNA.

In the original analysis: Nucleated cell counts were estimated from reference gene primer amplification. The method was immunoSEQ multiplex PCR; TCRdb's version includes in-frame clones alone and lacks a portion of them. V and J calls and clone size come straight from that table; D and trimming were deduced from the DNA. The sample gives under 200,000 clones, approximately 84% of which show up once; around 14% is in the top ten. Deletions cut 0 bases from V and 6 bases from J, with 22 bases between. The germline V gene has CDR1 SGHRS and CDR2 YFSETQ. This CDR3 comprises 17 residues. Sequencing input: peripheral blood. This clonotype was sampled from a man aged 18 to 30 with active or convalescent COVID-19. The chain joins TRBV5-1 to TRBJ2-7, with a possible D match to TRBD1 (6 bases). The CDR3 sequence is CASSLETRGDGYGEQYF. CDR3 DNA: TGCGCCAGCAGCTTGGAGACCAGGGGAGATGGGTACGGCGAGCAGTACTTC.